This T cell receptor beta chain was obtained from a study of blood T cell repertoires in COVID-19. Generated by immunoSEQ multiplex PCR, the TCRdb table keeps only in-frame clones and is missing some. The table has a few hundred thousand clones, 70% to 90% seen once. Deletions cut 2 bases from V and 0 bases from J, with 13 bases between. CDR1 LNHDA and CDR2 SQIVND come from the germline V gene (reference sequence). The CDR3 is made up of 16 amino acids. The sequence came from a woman in her twenties or thirties who had been exposed to COVID-19. The chain joins TRBV19 to TRBJ1-2; no clear D gene. The material sequenced was PBMCs or T cells enriched from blood (not recorded which). The CDR3 reads CASSITVTAANYGYTF. CDR3 in DNA: TGTGCCAGTAGTATAACGGTTACCGCCGCTAACTATGGCTACACCTTC. Combining the CDR3 with reference TRBV19 and TRBJ1-2 gives the whole variable domain DGGITQSPKYLFRKEGQNVTLSCEQNLNHDAMYWYRQDPGQGLRLIYYSQIVNDFQKGDIAEGYSVSREKKESFPLTVTSAQKNPTAFYLCASSITVTAANYGYTFGSGTRLTVV.